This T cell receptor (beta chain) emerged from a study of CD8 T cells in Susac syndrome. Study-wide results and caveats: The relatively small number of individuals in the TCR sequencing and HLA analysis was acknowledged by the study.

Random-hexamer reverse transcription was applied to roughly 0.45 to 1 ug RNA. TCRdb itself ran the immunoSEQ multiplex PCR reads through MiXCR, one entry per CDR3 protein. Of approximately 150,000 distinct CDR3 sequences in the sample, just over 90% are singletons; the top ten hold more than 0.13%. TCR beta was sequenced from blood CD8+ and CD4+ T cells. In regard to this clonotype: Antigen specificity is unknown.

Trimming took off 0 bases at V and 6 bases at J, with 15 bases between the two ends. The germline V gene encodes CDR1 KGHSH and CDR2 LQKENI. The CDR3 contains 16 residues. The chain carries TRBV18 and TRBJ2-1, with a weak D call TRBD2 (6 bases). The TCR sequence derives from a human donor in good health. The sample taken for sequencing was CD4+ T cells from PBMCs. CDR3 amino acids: CASSPPGGWGINEQFF. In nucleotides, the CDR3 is TGTGCCAGCTCACCACCGGGGGGATGGGGGATCAATGAGCAGTTCTTC.